This T cell receptor beta chain derives from a study of blood T cell repertoires in COVID-19. At the level of the study: Samples came from the United States, Italy and Spain, spanning acute and convalescent COVID-19. Nucleic acid was either cDNA or gDNA, and it came from T cells, B-cell-depleted T cells, or PBMCs.

V gave up 3 bases and J gave up 3 bases, with 3 bases separating them. The CDR3 has 11 residues. The assay was immunoSEQ multiplex PCR, and TCRdb's table has in-frame clones only and misses some. The table records around 320,000 clones, 65% to 90% of them present only once. This clonotype was sampled from a human donor in a cohort sampled during active COVID-19. V gene TRBV12-3 or TRBV12-4 combines with J gene TRBJ2-7; D call uncertain. The sample was peripheral blood. The CDR3 region has the DNA TGTGCCAGCAGTTTTTACTACGAGCAGTACTTC. Residues: CASSFYYEQYF.